This TCR beta chain derives from a study of blood T cell repertoires in COVID-19. Study summary: Samples came from the United States, Italy and Spain, spanning acute and convalescent COVID-19.

Germline V gene lookup returns CDR1 MNHEY and CDR2 SVGAGI. The CDR3 runs 14 residues. The V end lost 6 bases, the J end lost 8 bases, and 14 bases lay between the germline ends. This clone was seen only once. Generated by immunoSEQ multiplex PCR, the TCRdb table keeps only in-frame clones and is missing some. The sample consists of 100,000 to 150,000 clones, 70% to 90% of them appearing once. This TCR came from a human donor in a cohort sampled during active COVID-19. This chain joins TRBV6-5 and TRBJ1-6; D not certain. Sequencing was done on a sample of peripheral blood. In DNA, the CDR3 is TGTGCCAGCAGAACCGGGCCCGGGGATTCACCCCTCCACTTT. The encoded protein is CASRTGPGDSPLHF.